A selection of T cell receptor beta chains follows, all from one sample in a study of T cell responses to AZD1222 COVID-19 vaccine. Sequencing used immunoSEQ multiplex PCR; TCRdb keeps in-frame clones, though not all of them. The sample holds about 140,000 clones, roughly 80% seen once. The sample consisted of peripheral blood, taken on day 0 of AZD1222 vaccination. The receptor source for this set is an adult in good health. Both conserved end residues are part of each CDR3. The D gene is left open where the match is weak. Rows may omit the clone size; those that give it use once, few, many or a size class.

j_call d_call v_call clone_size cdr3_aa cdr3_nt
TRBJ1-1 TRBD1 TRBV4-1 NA CASSPGQVYTEAFF TGCGCCAGCAGCCCCGGACAGGTCTACACTGAAGCTTTCTTT
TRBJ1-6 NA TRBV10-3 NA CAISDQAGGIRDSPLHF TGTGCCATCAGTGATCAGGCGGGAGGGATACGGGATTCACCCCTCCACTTT
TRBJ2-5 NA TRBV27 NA CASSPKPLPDTQYF TGTGCCAGCAGTCCGAAGCCCCTCCCTGACACCCAGTACTTC
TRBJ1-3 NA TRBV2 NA CASSDPIGGNTIYF TGTGCCAGCAGTGACCCCATTGGAGGAAACACCATATATTTT
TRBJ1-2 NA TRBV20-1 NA CSAPSGEGYTF TGCAGTGCTCCATCGGGGGAAGGCTACACCTTC
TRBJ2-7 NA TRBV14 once CASSSWTRSAEQYF TGTGCCAGCAGCTCCTGGACCCGGTCCGCGGAGCAGTACTTC
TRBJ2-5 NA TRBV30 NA CARSYTGSRGETQYF TGTGCCCGAAGCTATACAGGGTCGCGGGGAGAGACCCAGTACTTC
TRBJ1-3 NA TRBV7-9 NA CASSQGGSSGNTIYF TGTGCCAGCAGCCAAGGGGGGAGCTCTGGAAACACCATATATTTT
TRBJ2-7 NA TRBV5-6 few CASSLGTRPRAEQYF TGTGCCAGCAGCTTGGGGACAAGACCTCGGGCAGAGCAGTACTTC
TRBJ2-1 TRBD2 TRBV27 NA CASSLRTSGGTRSYNEQFF TGTGCCAGCAGTTTAAGGACTAGCGGGGGGACCCGCTCCTACAATGAGCAGTTCTTC
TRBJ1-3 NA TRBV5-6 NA CASRGYSSGNTIYF TGTGCCAGCAGGGGCTACAGCTCTGGAAACACCATATATTTT
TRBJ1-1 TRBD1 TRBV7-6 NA CASSFYLDRDVNTEAFF TGTGCCAGCAGCTTCTACCTGGACAGGGACGTCAACACTGAAGCTTTCTTT
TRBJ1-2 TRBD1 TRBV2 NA CASRGDRNYGYTF TGTGCCAGCAGGGGGGACAGGAACTATGGCTACACCTTC
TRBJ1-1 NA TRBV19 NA CASRPFREGHGAFF TGTGCCAGTAGACCGTTCCGGGAGGGACATGGAGCTTTCTTT
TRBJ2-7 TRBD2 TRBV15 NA CATSPTTSGLREQYF TGTGCCACCAGCCCTACGACTAGCGGGCTTAGGGAGCAGTACTTC
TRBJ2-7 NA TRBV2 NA CASSAGGAGEQYF TGTGCCAGCAGTGCGGGTGGGGCGGGCGAGCAGTACTTC